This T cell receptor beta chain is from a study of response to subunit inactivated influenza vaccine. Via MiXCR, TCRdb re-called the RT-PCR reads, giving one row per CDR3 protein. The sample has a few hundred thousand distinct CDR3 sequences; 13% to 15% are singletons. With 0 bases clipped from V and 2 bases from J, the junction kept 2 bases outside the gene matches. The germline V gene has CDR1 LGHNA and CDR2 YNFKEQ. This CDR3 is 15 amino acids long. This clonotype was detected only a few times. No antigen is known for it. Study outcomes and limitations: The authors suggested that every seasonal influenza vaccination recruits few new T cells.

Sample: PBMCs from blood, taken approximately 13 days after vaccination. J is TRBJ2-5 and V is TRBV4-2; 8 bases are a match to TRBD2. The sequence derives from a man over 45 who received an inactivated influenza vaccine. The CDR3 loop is CASSQELAVQETQYF. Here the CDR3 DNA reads TGTGCCAGCAGCCAAGAACTAGCGGTGCAAGAGACCCAGTACTTC.